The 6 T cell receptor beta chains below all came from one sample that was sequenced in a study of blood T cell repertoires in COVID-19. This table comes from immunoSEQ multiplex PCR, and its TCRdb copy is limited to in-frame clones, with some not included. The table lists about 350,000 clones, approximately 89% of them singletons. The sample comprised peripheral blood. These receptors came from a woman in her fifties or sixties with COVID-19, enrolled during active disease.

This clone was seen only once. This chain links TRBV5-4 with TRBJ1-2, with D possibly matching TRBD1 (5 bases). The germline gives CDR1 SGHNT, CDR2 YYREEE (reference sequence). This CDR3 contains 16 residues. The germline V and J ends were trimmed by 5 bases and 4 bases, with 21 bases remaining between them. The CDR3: CASSSSARTDIYGYTF. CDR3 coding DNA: TGTGCCAGCAGTTCCTCCGCACGGACGGACATCTATGGCTACACCTTC.

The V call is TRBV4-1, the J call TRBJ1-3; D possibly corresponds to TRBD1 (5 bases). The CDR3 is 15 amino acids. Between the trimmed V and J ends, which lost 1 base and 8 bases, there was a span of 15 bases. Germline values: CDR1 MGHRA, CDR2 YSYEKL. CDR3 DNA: TGCGCCAGCAGCCAAGTGTTGGGGCAAAGGCACACCATATATTTT. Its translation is CASSQVLGQRHTIYF.

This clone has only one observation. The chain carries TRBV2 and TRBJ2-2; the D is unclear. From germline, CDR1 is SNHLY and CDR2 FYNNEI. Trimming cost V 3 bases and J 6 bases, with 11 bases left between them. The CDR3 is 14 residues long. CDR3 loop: CASSETPVPGELFF. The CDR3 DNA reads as TGTGCCAGCAGTGAGACTCCTGTCCCCGGGGAGCTGTTTTTT.

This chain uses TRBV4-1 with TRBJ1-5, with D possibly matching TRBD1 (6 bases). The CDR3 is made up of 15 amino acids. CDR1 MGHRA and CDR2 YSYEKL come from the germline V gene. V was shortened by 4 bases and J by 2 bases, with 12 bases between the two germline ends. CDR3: CASSPGRQGNQPQHF. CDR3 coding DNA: TGCGCCAGCAGCCCCGGTCGACAGGGCAATCAGCCCCAGCATTTT.

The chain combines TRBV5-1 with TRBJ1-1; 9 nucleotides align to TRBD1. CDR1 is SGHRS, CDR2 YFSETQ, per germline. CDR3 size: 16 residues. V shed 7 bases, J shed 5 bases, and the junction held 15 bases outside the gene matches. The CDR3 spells CASGMGQGSLGTEAFF. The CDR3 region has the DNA TGCGCCAGCGGGATGGGACAGGGTTCCCTCGGGACTGAAGCTTTCTTT.

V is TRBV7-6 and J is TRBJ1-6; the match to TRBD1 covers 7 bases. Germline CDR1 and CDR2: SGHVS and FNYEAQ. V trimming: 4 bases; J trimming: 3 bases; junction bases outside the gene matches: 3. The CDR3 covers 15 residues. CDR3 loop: CASSSNRGYNSPLHF. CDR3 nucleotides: TGTGCCAGCAGCTCTAACAGGGGCTATAATTCACCCCTCCACTTT.